Listed below are T cell receptor beta chains from one sample, sequenced in a study of cytotoxic CD8 clonotypes in ibrutinib-treated CLL. The repertoire was sequenced with immunoSEQ multiplex PCR; TCRdb's copy has only in-frame clones and lacks some. In the table there are some 290,000 clones, roughly 79% of which are singletons. Sequenced here: PBMCs, sampled before ibrutinib treatment. The receptors stem from a human donor with chronic lymphocytic leukemia. The CDR3 runs from the conserved cysteine through the conserved F or W. A D gene is named only where the DNA matches it firmly. Where a row states a size, it is once, few, many or the class of an expanded clone; other rows omit it.

CDR3 length	V gene	clone size	D gene	J gene	CDR3 DNA	CDR3 protein
17	TRBV18	.	TRBD2	TRBJ2-1	TGTGCCAGCTCACCACGGACTGGGACTAGCGGGGACAATGAGCAGTTCTTC	CASSPRTGTSGDNEQFF
14	TRBV18	.	.	TRBJ2-7	TGTGCCAGCTCACCAACACACAACACTTACGAGCAGTACTTC	CASSPTHNTYEQYF
14	TRBV28	.	.	TRBJ2-5	TGTGCCAGCAGTCCCACGATTCTCCAAGAGACCCAGTACTTC	CASSPTILQETQYF
14	TRBV7-6	.	TRBD1	TRBJ2-3	TGTGCCAGCAGCCTGGGACAGGGGGCGGATACGCAGTATTTT	CASSLGQGADTQYF
16	TRBV4-2	.	.	TRBJ1-5	TGTGCCAGCAGCCAAGAGGTTTCAGGGGTCGGCCAGCCCCAGCATTTT	CASSQEVSGVGQPQHF
15	TRBV23-1	.	TRBD1	TRBJ2-7	TGCGCCAGCAGTCCGCCGACAGGGTTGGTCTACGAGCAGTACTTC	CASSPPTGLVYEQYF
13	TRBV30	.	.	TRBJ2-1	TGTGCCTGGAAGCCGAGCTCCTACAATGAGCAGTTCTTC	CAWKPSSYNEQFF
15	TRBV10-3	.	.	TRBJ2-7	TGTGCCATCAGTGAGTCGTTAGTCAGCTCCTACGAGCAGTACTTC	CAISESLVSSYEQYF
15	TRBV6-5	.	TRBD1	TRBJ1-4	TGTGCCAGCAGTTATAGGGACAGCCTTAATGAAAAACTGTTTTTT	CASSYRDSLNEKLFF
15	TRBV5-5	.	TRBD1	TRBJ2-7	TGTGCCAGCAGCTCCCGGACAGGCGCCTTGAACGAGCAGTACTTC	CASSSRTGALNEQYF
15	TRBV9	.	TRBD1	TRBJ1-1	TGTGCCAGCAGCGTAGAGACAGGGCTGAACACTGAAGCTTTCTTT	CASSVETGLNTEAFF
12	TRBV7-8	.	.	TRBJ2-1	TGTGCCAGCAGCCGCCCGGGCGGTGAGCAGTTCTTC	CASSRPGGEQFF
14	TRBV10-2	.	TRBD2	TRBJ2-3	TGCGCCAGCATGGTAGCGGGAGGGGTAAATACGCAGTATTTT	CASMVAGGVNTQYF
17	TRBV4-2	.	TRBD2	TRBJ2-7	TGTGCCAGCAGCAAGGGACTAGCGGGATCCTTTACCTACGAGCAGTACTTC	CASSKGLAGSFTYEQYF
14	TRBV13	.	.	TRBJ2-2	TGTGCCAGCAGCTTTACTGGTTTCACCGGGGAGCTGTTTTTT	CASSFTGFTGELFF
16	TRBV4-1	few	TRBD2	TRBJ2-1	TGCGCCAGCAGCCAACGGACTAGCGTTTCCTACAATGAGCAGTTCTTC	CASSQRTSVSYNEQFF
15	TRBV7-9	.	TRBD1	TRBJ1-4	TGTGCCAGCAGCTTAGACAGGGGCACGGGTGAAAAACTGTTTTTT	CASSLDRGTGEKLFF
14	TRBV6-5	.	TRBD1	TRBJ2-7	TGTGCCAGCAGTGGGAGCAGGGGGCTAGGCGAGCAGTACTTC	CASSGSRGLGEQYF
13	TRBV7-8	once	.	TRBJ2-1	TGTGCCAGCAGCCCACCGTGGAGCGGCGAGCAGTTCTTC	CASSPPWSGEQFF
14	TRBV6-5	.	.	TRBJ2-5	TGTGCCAGCAGTTCCAGGACAGCCGAAGAGACCCAGTACTTC	CASSSRTAEETQYF
14	TRBV6-5	.	.	TRBJ2-7	TGTGCCAGCATGATGACGCGGAGCTCCTACGAGCAGTACTTC	CASMMTRSSYEQYF
15	TRBV5-4	.	.	TRBJ1-1	TGTGCCAGCAGCGTATTCCCGGACTCGAACACTGAAGCTTTCTTT	CASSVFPDSNTEAFF
13	TRBV6-4	.	.	TRBJ2-2	TGTGCCAGCAGCCCGGGGATAACCGGGGAGCTGTTTTTT	CASSPGITGELFF
12	TRBV10-3	.	TRBD2	TRBJ2-1	TGTGCCATCGGGACTACTTACAATGAGCAGTTCTTC	CAIGTTYNEQFF
13	TRBV15	once	.	TRBJ2-7	TGTGCCACCAGCAGAGATAGGCAATACGAGCAGTACTTC	CATSRDRQYEQYF
17	TRBV4-2	.	TRBD1	TRBJ2-5	TGTGCCAGCAGCCAAGGGACACAGGGGGCCGTCGTTGAGACCCAGTACTTC	CASSQGTQGAVVETQYF
17	TRBV15	.	TRBD2	TRBJ2-7	TGTGCCACCAGCAGAGATCTGACGGGAGGGGAATCCTACGAGCAGTACTTC	CATSRDLTGGESYEQYF
16	TRBV19	many	TRBD1	TRBJ2-6	TGTGCCAGTAGTGGACAGGGGGCGTCTGGGGCCAACGTCCTGACTTTC	CASSGQGASGANVLTF
15	TRBV6-5	.	.	TRBJ2-1	TGTGCCAGCAGTTACGGTAGCGGAGAAGACAATGAGCAGTTCTTC	CASSYGSGEDNEQFF
14	TRBV29-1	.	.	TRBJ2-1	TGCAGCGGCATGAGGGGGGGCTCCTACAATGAGCAGTTCTTC	CSGMRGGSYNEQFF
13	TRBV19	.	.	TRBJ2-4	TGTGCCAGTAGTATAGGACAGAAAAACATTCAGTACTTC	CASSIGQKNIQYF
14	TRBV30	few	TRBD2	TRBJ2-1	TGTGCCTGGAGTGAAACGGGACTAGGCAATGAGCAGTTCTTC	CAWSETGLGNEQFF
15	TRBV10-3	.	.	TRBJ1-1	TGTGCCATCAGTGAAAGGAGGGGACGGAACACTGAAGCTTTCTTT	CAISERRGRNTEAFF
11	TRBV20-1	.	.	TRBJ1-2	TGCAGTGCGGGGGGCTCTTTTGGCTACACCTTC	CSAGGSFGYTF
16	TRBV18	.	.	TRBJ2-1	TGTGCCAGCTCACCACGGGCAGGGAGCTCCTACAATGAGCAGTTCTTC	CASSPRAGSSYNEQFF
14	TRBV30	.	TRBD1	TRBJ1-1	TGTGCCTGGAGGACAGGGGTCGGGCACACTGAAGCTTTCTTT	CAWRTGVGHTEAFF
15	TRBV6-1	.	.	TRBJ1-5	TGTGCCAGCATTAAGGGGCGGTTGAGCAATCAGCCCCAGCATTTT	CASIKGRLSNQPQHF
12	TRBV30	.	.	TRBJ1-1	TGTGCCTGGAGTTTCCAGCGCACTGAAGCTTTCTTT	CAWSFQRTEAFF
17	TRBV7-3	.	TRBD2	TRBJ2-1	TGTGCCAGCAGCTTAACGTTCCAGCGGGAGCCCTACAATGAGCAGTTCTTC	CASSLTFQREPYNEQFF
14	TRBV11-2	.	.	TRBJ1-2	TGTGCCAGCAGCTTAGACAGAACTAACTATGGCTACACCTTC	CASSLDRTNYGYTF
12	TRBV29-1	.	.	TRBJ1-2	TGCAGCGCCCCGGACGGTAACTATGGCTACACCTTC	CSAPDGNYGYTF
15	TRBV7-8	.	TRBD2	TRBJ2-7	TGTGCCAGCAGCCAAGGACTAGCGGGGAACTACGAGCAGTACTTC	CASSQGLAGNYEQYF
15	TRBV19	.	.	TRBJ2-5	TGTGCCAGTAGTATTTCCGGCACCATACAAGAGACCCAGTACTTC	CASSISGTIQETQYF
12	TRBV29-1	.	.	TRBJ1-1	TGCAGCGAAGGAGAGTTGAACACTGAAGCTTTCTTT	CSEGELNTEAFF
17	TRBV18	.	TRBD2	TRBJ2-1	TGTGCCAGCTCACGGGAAATACTAGCGGCGGACGCCAATGAGCAGTTCTTC	CASSREILAADANEQFF
16	TRBV5-1	.	TRBD1	TRBJ2-7	TGCGCCAGCAGCCCGAGGGTGGGACAGGGCATGCACGAGCAGTACTTC	CASSPRVGQGMHEQYF
12	TRBV7-9	.	.	TRBJ2-2	TGTGCCAGCAGCCCGGACGCCGGGGAGCTGTTTTTT	CASSPDAGELFF
15	TRBV5-6	once	.	TRBJ2-3	TGTGCCAGCAGCTTGGGGCAGTCACTCACAGATACGCAGTATTTT	CASSLGQSLTDTQYF
17	TRBV28	.	TRBD2	TRBJ2-3	TGTGCCAGCAGTCTCCCCCGGACTAGCGGGGACACAGATACGCAGTATTTT	CASSLPRTSGDTDTQYF
13	TRBV15	few	.	TRBJ1-5	TGTGCCACCAGCAGGGGGGGCGTGCAGCCCCAGCATTTT	CATSRGGVQPQHF
16	TRBV11-2	once	TRBD1	TRBJ1-1	TGTGCCAGCAGCTTGTGGGGGACAGGGGGCGAGGCTGAAGCTTTCTTT	CASSLWGTGGEAEAFF
13	TRBV7-9	.	.	TRBJ2-7	TGTGCCAGCAGCCCGCCTGGACGTCTCGAGCAGTACTTC	CASSPPGRLEQYF
16	TRBV4-3	once	TRBD2	TRBJ2-3	TGCGCCAGCAGCCAACTAGCGGGAGGTAAAACAGATACGCAGTATTTT	CASSQLAGGKTDTQYF
13	TRBV7-2	.	TRBD1	TRBJ1-4	TGTGCCAGCAGTCTCCCGACAGGGCATAAACTGTTTTTT	CASSLPTGHKLFF
12	TRBV5-1	.	.	TRBJ2-5	TGCGCCAGCAGCTTTCTGCGCGAGACCCAGTACTTC	CASSFLRETQYF
13	TRBV9	.	TRBD1	TRBJ1-2	TGTGCCAGCAGTAAAGGACAGGGAAATGGCTACACCTTC	CASSKGQGNGYTF
16	TRBV5-5	.	TRBD2	TRBJ2-7	TGTGCCAGCAGCTTGATAGGTAGCGGGAGGGCTCGCGAGCAGTACTTC	CASSLIGSGRAREQYF
20	TRBV4-3	.	.	TRBJ2-1	TGCGCCAGCAGCCAAGAACCCGGGAGCTACTCGGAGAGCTCCTACAATGAGCAGTTCTTC	CASSQEPGSYSESSYNEQFF
15	TRBV28	.	.	TRBJ1-5	TGTGCGACACGAGGCGGGGGGATAAGCAATCAGCCCCAGCATTTT	CATRGGGISNQPQHF